This TCR beta chain was obtained from a study of blood T cell repertoires in COVID-19. TCRdb's table, derived via immunoSEQ multiplex PCR, lists solely in-frame clones and lacks some. The data contain some 130,000 clones, 75% to 90% of them singletons. Participants had their cohort set by participant-reported clinical history. Resolution of symptoms, clearance, or two negative PCRs was present in recovered Cohort 3 donors. This CDR3 has 13 amino acids. Per the germline V gene, CDR1 is MNHEY and CDR2 is SMNVEV (reference sequence). Trimming shortened V by 5 bases and J by 4 bases, and 12 bases separated the two germline ends.

Sequenced sample: PBMCs or T cells enriched from blood (not recorded which). This chain connects TRBV27 to TRBJ2-7; TRBD1 might be the D (5 bases). This receptor was taken from a woman aged 45-65 years who had recovered from COVID-19. This chain's CDR3 is CASSPQGTYEQYF. In DNA form, the CDR3 reads TGTGCCAGCAGTCCTCAGGGAACGTACGAGCAGTACTTC.